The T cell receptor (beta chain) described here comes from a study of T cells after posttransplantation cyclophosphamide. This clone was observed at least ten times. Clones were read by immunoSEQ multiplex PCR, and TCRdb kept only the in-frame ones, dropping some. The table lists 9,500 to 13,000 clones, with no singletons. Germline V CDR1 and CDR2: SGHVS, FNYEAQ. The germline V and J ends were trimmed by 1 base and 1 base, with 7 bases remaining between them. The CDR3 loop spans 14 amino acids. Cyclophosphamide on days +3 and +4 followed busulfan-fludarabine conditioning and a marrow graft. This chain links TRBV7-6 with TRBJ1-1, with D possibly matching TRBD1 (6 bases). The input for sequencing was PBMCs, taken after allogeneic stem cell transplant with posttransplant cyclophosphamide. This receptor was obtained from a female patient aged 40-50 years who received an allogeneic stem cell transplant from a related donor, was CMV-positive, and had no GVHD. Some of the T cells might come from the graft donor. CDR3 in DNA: TGTGCCAGCAGCTTAGAGGGGGAGAACACTGAAGCTTTCTTT. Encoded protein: CASSLEGENTEAFF. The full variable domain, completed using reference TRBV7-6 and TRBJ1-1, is GAGVSQSPRYKVTKRGQDVALRCDPISGHVSLYWYRQALGQGPEFLTYFNYEAQQDKSGLPNDRFSAERPEGSISTLTIQRTEQRDSAMYRCASSLEGENTEAFFGQGTRLTVV.